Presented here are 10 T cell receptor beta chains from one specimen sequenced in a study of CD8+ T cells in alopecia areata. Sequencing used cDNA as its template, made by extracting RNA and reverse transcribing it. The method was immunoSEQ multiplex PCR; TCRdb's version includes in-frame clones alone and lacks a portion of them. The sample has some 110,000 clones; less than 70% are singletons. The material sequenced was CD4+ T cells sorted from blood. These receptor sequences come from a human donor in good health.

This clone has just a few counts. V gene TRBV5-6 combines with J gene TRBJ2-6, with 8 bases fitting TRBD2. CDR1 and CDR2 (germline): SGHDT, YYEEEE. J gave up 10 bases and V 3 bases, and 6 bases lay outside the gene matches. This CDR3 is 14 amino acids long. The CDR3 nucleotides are TGTGCCAGCAGCTCCTCGGGGGGGAGGAACGTCCTGACTTTC. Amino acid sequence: CASSSSGGRNVLTF. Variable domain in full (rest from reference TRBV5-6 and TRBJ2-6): DAGVTQSPTHLIKTRGQQVTLRCSPKSGHDTVSWYQQALGQGPQFIFQYYEEEERQRGNFPDRFSGHQFPNYSSELNVNALLLGDSALYLCASSSSGGRNVLTFGAGSRLTVL.

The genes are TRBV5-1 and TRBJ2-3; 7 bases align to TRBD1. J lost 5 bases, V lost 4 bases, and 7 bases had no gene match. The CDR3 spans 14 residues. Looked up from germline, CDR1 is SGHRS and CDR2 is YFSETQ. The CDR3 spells CASSVTGVEDTQYF. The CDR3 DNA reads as TGCGCCAGCAGCGTCACAGGGGTTGAAGATACGCAGTATTTT.

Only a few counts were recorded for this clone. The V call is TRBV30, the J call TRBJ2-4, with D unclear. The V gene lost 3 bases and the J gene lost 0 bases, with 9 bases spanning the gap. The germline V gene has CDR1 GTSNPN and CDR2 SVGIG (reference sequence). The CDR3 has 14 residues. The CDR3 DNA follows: TGTGCCTGGAGCGGTATGATAGCCAAAAACATTCAGTACTTC. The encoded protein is CAWSGMIAKNIQYF.

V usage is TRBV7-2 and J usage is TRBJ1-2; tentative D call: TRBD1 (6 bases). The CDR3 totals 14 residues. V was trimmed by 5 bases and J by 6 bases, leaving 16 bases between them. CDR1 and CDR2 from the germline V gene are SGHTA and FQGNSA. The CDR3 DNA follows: TGTGCCAGCAGCGCTCAGAACAGGGTTCATGGCTACACCTTC. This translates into CASSAQNRVHGYTF.

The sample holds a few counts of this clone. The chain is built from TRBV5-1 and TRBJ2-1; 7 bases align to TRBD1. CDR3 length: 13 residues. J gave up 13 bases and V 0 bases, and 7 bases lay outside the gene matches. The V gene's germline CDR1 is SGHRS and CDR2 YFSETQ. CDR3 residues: CASSLDPGGPQFF. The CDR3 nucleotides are TGCGCCAGCAGCTTGGATCCAGGGGGACCACAGTTCTTC.

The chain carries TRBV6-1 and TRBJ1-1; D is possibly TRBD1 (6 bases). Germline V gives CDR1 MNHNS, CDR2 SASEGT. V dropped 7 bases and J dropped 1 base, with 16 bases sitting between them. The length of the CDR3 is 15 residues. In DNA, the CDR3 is TGTGCCAGCACCGGGACATTCCTTAAGAACACTGAAGCTTTCTTT. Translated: CASTGTFLKNTEAFF.

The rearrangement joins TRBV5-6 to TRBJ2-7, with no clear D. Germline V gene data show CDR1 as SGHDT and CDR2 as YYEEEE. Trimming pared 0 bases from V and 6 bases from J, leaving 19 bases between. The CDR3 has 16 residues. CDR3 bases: TGTGCCAGCAGCTTGGAGGAGTCACCCTTCTCCCCCGAGCAGTACTTC. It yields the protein CASSLEESPFSPEQYF.

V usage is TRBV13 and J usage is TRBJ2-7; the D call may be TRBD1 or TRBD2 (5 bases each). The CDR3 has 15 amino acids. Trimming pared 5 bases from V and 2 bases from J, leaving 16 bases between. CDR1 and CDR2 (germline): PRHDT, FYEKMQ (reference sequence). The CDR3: CASSIGHRGTYEQYF. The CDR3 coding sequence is TGTGCCAGCAGCATCGGACACCGGGGCACCTACGAGCAGTACTTC.

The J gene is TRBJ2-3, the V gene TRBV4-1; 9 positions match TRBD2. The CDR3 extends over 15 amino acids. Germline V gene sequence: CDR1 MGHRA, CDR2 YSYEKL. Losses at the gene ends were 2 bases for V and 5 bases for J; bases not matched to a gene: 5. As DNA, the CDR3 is TGCGCCAGCAGCCAAATGGGAGCGGGGGGAGATACGCAGTATTTT. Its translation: CASSQMGAGGDTQYF.

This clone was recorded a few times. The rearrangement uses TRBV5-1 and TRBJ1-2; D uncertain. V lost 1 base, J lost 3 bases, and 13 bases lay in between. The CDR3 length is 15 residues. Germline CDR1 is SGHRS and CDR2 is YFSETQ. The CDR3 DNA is TGCGCCAGCAGCTTGTCGGGAGCACAGCACTATGGCTACACCTTC. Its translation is CASSLSGAQHYGYTF.